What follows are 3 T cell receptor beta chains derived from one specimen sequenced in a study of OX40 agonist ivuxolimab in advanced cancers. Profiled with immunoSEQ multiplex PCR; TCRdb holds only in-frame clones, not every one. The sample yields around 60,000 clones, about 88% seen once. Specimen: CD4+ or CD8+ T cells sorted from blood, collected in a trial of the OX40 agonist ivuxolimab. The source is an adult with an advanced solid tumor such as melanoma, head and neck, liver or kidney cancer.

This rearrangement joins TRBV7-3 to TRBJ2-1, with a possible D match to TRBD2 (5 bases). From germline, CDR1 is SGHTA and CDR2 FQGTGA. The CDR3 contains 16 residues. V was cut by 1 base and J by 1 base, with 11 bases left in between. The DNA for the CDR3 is TGTGCCAGCAGCTTAATCGGGGTGAGATCCTACAATGAGCAGTTCTTC. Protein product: CASSLIGVRSYNEQFF.

The CDR3 DNA sequence: TGTGCCAGTAGAGGACTAGCGGGGACCGAGACCCAGTACTTC. As protein: CASRGLAGTETQYF. The rearrangement links TRBV19 to TRBJ2-5, with TRBD2 matching over 12 bases. The V and J ends lost 6 bases and 5 bases, in that order; junction bases with no gene match: 4. Germline CDR1 reads LNHDA; CDR2 reads SQIVND (reference sequence). CDR3 length equals 14 residues.

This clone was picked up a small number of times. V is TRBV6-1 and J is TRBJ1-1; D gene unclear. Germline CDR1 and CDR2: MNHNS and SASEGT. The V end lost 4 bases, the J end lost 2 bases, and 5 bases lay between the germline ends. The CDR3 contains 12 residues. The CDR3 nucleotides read TGTGCCAGCAGTGGGGGAAACACTGAAGCTTTCTTT. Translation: CASSGGNTEAFF.